This is a list of T cell receptor beta chains from one sample in a study of early T cells in non-severe SARS-CoV-2 infection. Via MiXCR, TCRdb re-called the 5' RACE reads, giving one row per CDR3 protein. The top ten hold around 3% of the sample, which has 100,000 to 130,000 distinct CDR3 sequences, 9.5% to 13% seen once. The specimen sequenced was whole blood. These receptors were collected from an adult who was a healthcare worker with PCR-confirmed SARS-CoV-2 infection or an uninfected control (not recorded which). Both conserved end residues are part of each CDR3. The D gene is left open where the match is weak. Size is stated for part of the rows, as once, few or many counts, or as a class when the clone is expanded.

D,V,J,size,DNA,CDR3
.,TRBV7-9,TRBJ2-2,many,TGTGCCAGCAGCTTAGGAACAGGTACCGGGGAGCTGTTTTTT,CASSLGTGTGELFF
.,TRBV20-1,TRBJ2-3,.,TGCAGTGCTAGAGTCGTGGTCACAGATACGCAGTATTTT,CSARVVVTDTQYF
.,TRBV11-3,TRBJ1-1,many,TGTGCCAGCAGCTTGGCAGGGATGAACACTGAAGCTTTCTTT,CASSLAGMNTEAFF
.,TRBV5-4,TRBJ1-1,many,TGTGCCAGCAGCTTGGAGGGGACCGGGAAAGCTTTCTTT,CASSLEGTGKAFF
.,TRBV4-1,TRBJ2-7,many,TGCGCCAGCAGCCAGAGTACCTCCTACGAGCAGTACTTC,CASSQSTSYEQYF
.,TRBV6-1,TRBJ1-6,few,TGTGCCAGCATAAAGGCAGGCCTTAAAAATTCACCCCTCCACTTT,CASIKAGLKNSPLHF
.,TRBV2,TRBJ2-3,.,TGTGCCAGCAGCACAGGGAGTTCGCCAGATACGCAGTATTTT,CASSTGSSPDTQYF
.,TRBV23-1,TRBJ1-5,few,TGCGCCAGCAGTCAATCCTCAAATCAGCCCCAGCATTTT,CASSQSSNQPQHF
TRBD2,TRBV11-2,TRBJ2-3,few,TGTGCCAGCAGCTTACAAAGACTAGCGGAGACAGATACGCAGTATTTT,CASSLQRLAETDTQYF
.,TRBV11-1,TRBJ2-5,.,TGTGCCAGCAACCGGGGGACCCAAGAGACCCAGTACTTC,CASNRGTQETQYF
.,TRBV24-1,TRBJ2-1,.,TGTGCCACCAGTCGGGCAGGGGACAATGAGCAGTTCTTC,CATSRAGDNEQFF
.,TRBV4-1,TRBJ1-6,many,TGCGCCAGCAGCCAAGATCAGGGTTCCTCGGCCCTCCACTTT,CASSQDQGSSALHF
TRBD2,TRBV28,TRBJ2-1,.,TGTGCCAGCAGGGGACTAGCGGGTCTTGATGAGCAGTTCTTC,CASRGLAGLDEQFF
.,TRBV29-1,TRBJ2-3,few,TGCAGCGTTGAACATAGAACCGATACGCAGTATTTT,CSVEHRTDTQYF
TRBD1,TRBV11-2,TRBJ2-1,many,TGTGCCAGCAGTCATAGACAGGGGGCGTATGAGCAGTTCTTC,CASSHRQGAYEQFF
TRBD2,TRBV9,TRBJ2-5,.,TGTGCCAGCAGCGTTAGCGGGAGGAGTGAGACCCAGTACTTC,CASSVSGRSETQYF
.,TRBV29-1,TRBJ1-5,few,TGCAGCGCCCAAGTAGGGAATCAGCCCCAGCATTTT,CSAQVGNQPQHF
.,TRBV28,TRBJ1-2,.,TGTGCCAGCTTGACACTTAACTATGGCTACACCTTC,CASLTLNYGYTF
TRBD2,TRBV3-1,TRBJ2-2,.,TGTGCCAGCAGCCAACCGGGACTAGTTCCCGGGGAGCTGTTTTTT,CASSQPGLVPGELFF
.,TRBV11-1,TRBJ2-7,.,TGTGCCAGCAGCCCGGGCCACCTGGGTTACGAGCAGTACTTC,CASSPGHLGYEQYF
.,TRBV6-2/TRBV6-3,TRBJ1-1,few,TGTGCCAGCAGCCCCCCAGGTAGTGAAGCTTTCTTT,CASSPPGSEAFF
TRBD2,TRBV15,TRBJ2-1,few,TGTGCCACCAGTAGCGGGAGCTATGAGCAGTTCTTC,CATSSGSYEQFF
.,TRBV29-1,TRBJ2-1,many,TGCAGCGTTGAAAAGGGCGGGGAGCAGTTCTTC,CSVEKGGEQFF
.,TRBV29-1,TRBJ1-2,few,TGCAGCGTTGAAGGGATCTACGGCTACACCTTC,CSVEGIYGYTF
.,TRBV7-6,TRBJ2-5,many,TGTGCCAGCAGCACGGACAGAGGGTCGCGAGAGACCCAGTACTTC,CASSTDRGSRETQYF
.,TRBV7-3,TRBJ1-6,few,TGTGCCAGCAGCTCCTTGGGCACGCTCAATTCACCCCTCCACTTT,CASSSLGTLNSPLHF
.,TRBV20-1,TRBJ2-7,many,TGCAGTGCTAGGACGGAAGAACGCTACGAGCAGTACTTC,CSARTEERYEQYF
TRBD2,TRBV13,TRBJ2-1,.,TGTGCCAGCAGCCCACTCGGGCTAGCGGGGCCAAATGAGCAGTTCTTC,CASSPLGLAGPNEQFF
.,TRBV6-5,TRBJ2-1,many,TGTGCCAGCACCCGAACCAAGGGGTACAATGAGCAGTTCTTC,CASTRTKGYNEQFF
TRBD1,TRBV7-9,TRBJ1-6,many,TGTGCCAGCAGTCCCCCGGGACAGCAAAATTCACCCCTCCACTTT,CASSPPGQQNSPLHF
.,TRBV20-1,TRBJ2-1,.,TGCAGTGGGGTTGACCTCGCGGAAATAAATGAGCAGTTCTTC,CSGVDLAEINEQFF
TRBD2,TRBV29-1,TRBJ2-7,many,TGCAGCGTTCGGCCTAGCGGGCCCTACGAGCAGTACTTC,CSVRPSGPYEQYF
TRBD2,TRBV6-2/TRBV6-3,TRBJ2-1,few,TGTGCCAGCAGTTTCCCCGGGATAGCGGGGGGGAATGAGCAGTTCTTC,CASSFPGIAGGNEQFF
.,TRBV2,TRBJ1-3,.,TGTGCCAGCACGGTCGGAAACACCATATATTTT,CASTVGNTIYF
TRBD1,TRBV7-6,TRBJ2-2,few,TGTGCCAGCAGTTTGGGACAGGGGCCGTCCGGGGAGCTGTTTTTT,CASSLGQGPSGELFF
.,TRBV10-1,TRBJ2-7,many,TGCGCCAGCCCTGTTTACGAGCAGTACTTC,CASPVYEQYF
TRBD2,TRBV27,TRBJ2-7,.,TGTGCCAGCAGTTTAAAACTAGCGGGGACCTACGAGCAGTACTTC,CASSLKLAGTYEQYF
.,TRBV4-1,TRBJ1-1,.,TGCGCCAGCAGCCCCAGTGGTGGCGGCGGATTTGAAGCTTTCTTT,CASSPSGGGGFEAFF
.,TRBV7-3,TRBJ2-5,.,TGTGCCAGCAGCCGACCCCCCCATCCTTGGGAGACCCAGTACTTC,CASSRPPHPWETQYF
.,TRBV6-2/TRBV6-3,TRBJ2-1,.,TGTGCCAGCAAAAACAGGGGACTCGATGAGCAGTTCTTC,CASKNRGLDEQFF
TRBD2,TRBV6-1,TRBJ2-2,.,TGTGCCAGCAGTGAAGTAGTAGCGGGAGGGTCCTACACCGGGGAGCTGTTTTTT,CASSEVVAGGSYTGELFF
.,TRBV19,TRBJ1-4,.,TGTGCCAGTACCTTTGGGTCCGGACGTGGGAATGAAAAACTGTTTTTT,CASTFGSGRGNEKLFF
.,TRBV18,TRBJ1-1,many,TGTGCCAGCTCACCTACGGTACTCGACACTGAAGCTTTCTTT,CASSPTVLDTEAFF
TRBD1,TRBV11-2,TRBJ2-2,.,TGTGCCAGCAGCTTTAGGACAGGGGTCAACACCGGGGAGCTGTTTTTT,CASSFRTGVNTGELFF
.,TRBV5-1,TRBJ1-1,many,TGCGCCAGCAGCCCCAGCGTAAGCATGAACACTGAAGCTTTCTTT,CASSPSVSMNTEAFF
.,TRBV3-1,TRBJ1-6,.,TGTGCCAGCAGCAGGACAGCAACTAACATTAATTCACCCCTCCACTTT,CASSRTATNINSPLHF
.,TRBV20-1,TRBJ2-7,many,TGCAGTGCTAGCCGGGGGCCTGAGCAGTACTTC,CSASRGPEQYF
.,TRBV5-1,TRBJ2-3,many,TGCGCCAGCAGCTTCGGGACGGGGGGCGCAGATACGCAGTATTTT,CASSFGTGGADTQYF
.,TRBV9,TRBJ1-3,few,TGTGCCAGCAGCCACGCCAGGGGCTCTGGAAACACCATATATTTT,CASSHARGSGNTIYF
.,TRBV3-1,TRBJ1-1,many,TGTGCCGCAACCAGGAAGGGGAACACTGAAGCTTTCTTT,CAATRKGNTEAFF